This T cell receptor (beta chain) appears in the sequencing data of a study of beta chain features in type 1 diabetes (dated by TCRdb to about 2018). About the study as a whole: No differences in mean age, gender distribution, total cell number or subset yield were found between patients and healthy donors. A total of about 100,000,000 sorted cells were examined across all samples, and RNA yield correlated strongly with the number of cells per subset. In the study, TCRB repertoires of sorted circulating CD4+ T cell subsets from recently diagnosed type 1 diabetes patients were compared with those of matched healthy donors. Whereas all 30 or so donors provided naive and central memory subsets, regulatory and stem cell-like memory subsets were isolated from just 8 patients and roughly 8 healthy donors.

What the authors observed across the whole study: At VDJ recombination sites, patients with type 1 diabetes made fewer insertions and deleted more nucleotides, a pattern implying thymic rearrangement abnormalities. Shorter templates might have been favored by PCR, but patient and control samples were amplified and corrected together, so both groups would have been affected equally by any skew. Naive, central memory and regulatory TCRB repertoires appeared to be more alike among patients than among healthy donors. Because cDNA rather than genomic DNA was sequenced, highly expressing activated cells could have been over-represented, although no difference in activation and CD3 levels was found between groups. HLA sub-analyses involved small numbers of individuals, so any influence of HLA type on TCRB rearrangement remained unresolved. A moderate but significant shortening of TCRB CDR3 length was observed in type 1 diabetes patients in all four CD4+ subsets.

In the case of this clone: There is no known antigen for this receptor. Per-base qualities were not stored, and no clone one base away is much larger.

The CDR3 holds 15 amino acids from the cysteine to the phenylalanine. The only DNA kept is the CDR3, 45 bases in frame from the first base. CDR1 and CDR2, looked up from the germline V gene (reference sequence), are SEHNR and FQNEAQ. Deletion took 4 bases off V and 0 bases off J, with a span of 13 bases between the germline ends. All of the isolated RNA was reverse transcribed with the High Capacity cDNA Reverse Transcription Kit, so expressed TCRB transcripts were sequenced. Naive, central memory and regulatory T cell samples underwent deep immunoSEQ sequencing, averaging approximately 3.3 million total reads per sample. Sorted cells were lysed in RLT buffer, and RNA was extracted using DNase-treated RNeasy Micro or Mini kits according to cell number. Each cell subset was processed separately to prevent cross-contamination, with patient and healthy donor samples processed together. The immunoSEQ multiplex PCR was used to amplify TCRB sequences from cDNA, generating 87-bp fragments that spanned the CDR3 region. Amplicons were sequenced on the Illumina HiSeq platform. Per the authors' processing: Synthetic template baselines were used to correct PCR bias computationally, reads within Hamming distance 2 were collapsed, and singletons that could not be merged were discarded. Reads were aligned against IMGT so that V, D and J genes, CDR3 length and insertions or deletions at six rearrangement sites could be assigned. Within each subset, clonotype counts were normalized to sorted cell number, after which true diversity and Gini coefficients were computed with the tcR R package. The overlap coefficient, calculated on TCRB nucleotide sequences, was used to measure repertoire sharing. TCRdb carries this immuneACCESS record with in-frame sequences only. Its versions omit some clonotypes, under half of them owing to an unresolved V gene in the studies checked, with the rest unexplained. V and J calls and clone size are those listed in that table; D and trimming were worked out from the DNA. This sample comprises about 340,000 clones, around 9.3% of them detected only once. The top ten hold over 0.95% of the sample.

Each donor gave one peripheral blood draw, averaging roughly 120 mL, which was collected into heparinised tubes. A BD FACSAria II was used to sort naive, central memory, regulatory and stem cell-like memory CD4+ T cells with a panel that included CD45RO, CCR7, CD25, CD127, CD95 and CD27. All sorted populations exceeded 95% purity. Right away, PBMCs were isolated by Lymphoprep density gradient centrifugation and were stained directly, with no culture step. To minimize batch effects, samples were stained and sorted in pairs, one healthy donor with one patient per experiment. This clonotype was obtained from a man aged 25 to 40 with type 1 diabetes. In this chain, TRBV7-9 is recombined with TRBJ2-7, and perhaps TRBD1 as D gene, on 6 matching bases. Sequenced input: central memory CD4+ T cells from blood. In nucleotide form, the sequence is TGTGCCAGCAGCTCCCTCAGGGGCAACTCCTACGAGCAGTACTTC. It is translated as CASSSLRGNSYEQYF.